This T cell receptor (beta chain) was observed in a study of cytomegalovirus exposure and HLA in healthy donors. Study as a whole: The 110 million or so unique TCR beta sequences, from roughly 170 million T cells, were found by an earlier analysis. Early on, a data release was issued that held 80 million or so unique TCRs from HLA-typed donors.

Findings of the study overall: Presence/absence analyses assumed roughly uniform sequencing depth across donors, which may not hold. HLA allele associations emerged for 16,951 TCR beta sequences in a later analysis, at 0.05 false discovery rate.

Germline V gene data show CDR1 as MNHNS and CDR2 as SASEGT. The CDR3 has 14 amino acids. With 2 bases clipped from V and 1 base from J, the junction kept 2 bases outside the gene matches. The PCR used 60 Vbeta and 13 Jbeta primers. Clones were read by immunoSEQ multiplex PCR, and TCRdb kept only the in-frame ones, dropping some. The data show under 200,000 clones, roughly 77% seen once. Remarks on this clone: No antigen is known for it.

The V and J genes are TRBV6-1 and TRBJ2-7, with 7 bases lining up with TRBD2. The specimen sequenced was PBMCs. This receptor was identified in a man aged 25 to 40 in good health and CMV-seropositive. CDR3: CASSEWEGSYEQYF. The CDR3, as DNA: TGTGCCAGCAGTGAATGGGAGGGGTCCTACGAGCAGTACTTC.